These 29 T cell receptor beta chains originate from one sample sequenced in a study of T cells in narcolepsy. Sequenced by immunoSEQ multiplex PCR; TCRdb stores in-frame clones only, minus some. The sample holds tens of thousands of clones, 80% to 85% seen once. Sequencing used memory (CD45RA-) CD4+ T cells from blood. The receptors here all came from a human donor in good health.

This rearrangement joins TRBV30 to TRBJ1-3; tentative D call: TRBD1 (6 bases). This CDR3 contains 15 residues. V gave up 6 bases and J gave up 3 bases, with 18 bases separating them. Germline CDR1 is GTSNPN and CDR2 is SVGIG (reference sequence). The CDR3 coding sequence is TGTGCCTGTAAAAAAGTGGGGGGGCTTGGAAACACCATATATTTT. It is translated as CACKKVGGLGNTIYF.

The chain uses TRBV11-1 and TRBJ2-3; D is possibly TRBD1 (5 bases). The CDR3 runs to 14 residues. Germline V lookup: CDR1 SGHAT, CDR2 FQDESV (reference sequence). V was pared by 4 bases and J by 2 bases, with 10 bases between. CDR3 nucleotides: TGTGCCAGCAGCTACGACAGAATCACAGATACGCAGTATTTT. Translation gives CASSYDRITDTQYF. The full variable domain, rest sourced from reference TRBV11-1 and TRBJ2-3, is EAEVAQSPRYKITEKSQAVAFWCDPISGHATLYWYRQILGQGPELLVQFQDESVVDDSQLPKDRFSAERLKGVDSTLKIQPAELGDSAMYLCASSYDRITDTQYFGPGTRLTVL.

This clone was recorded a few times. This chain connects TRBV2 to TRBJ2-5; D might be TRBD2 (6 bases). The CDR3 runs 10 residues. Germline lookup yields CDR1 SNHLY and CDR2 FYNNEI. With 8 bases removed from V and 8 bases from J, the gap between germline ends came to 9 bases. CDR3 loop: CASGGTTQYF. CDR3 DNA: TGTGCCAGCGGGGGGACCACCCAGTACTTC.

The chain uses TRBV5-1 and TRBJ2-7, with D possibly TRBD1 on 5 matching bases. Germline lookup yields CDR1 SGHRS and CDR2 YFSETQ. Between the trimmed V and J ends, which lost 5 bases and 4 bases, there was a span of 10 bases. The CDR3 has 12 residues. In DNA, the CDR3 is TGCGCCAGCAGTGTAGGGGCTTACGAGCAGTACTTC. It translates to CASSVGAYEQYF.

The chain combines TRBV19 with TRBJ2-3, with 11 bases identical to TRBD2. CDR3 length equals 17 residues. Losses at the gene ends were 6 bases for V and 5 bases for J; bases not matched to a gene: 13. Per the germline V gene, CDR1 is LNHDA and CDR2 is SQIVND (reference sequence). In DNA, the CDR3 is TGTGCCAGTAGCCGCCCGACTAGCGGGAATGGGGGAGATACGCAGTATTTT. Residues: CASSRPTSGNGGDTQYF.

The chain carries TRBV4-3 and TRBJ1-3; D call uncertain. V gave up 8 bases and J gave up 4 bases, with 6 bases separating them. Germline V lookup: CDR1 LGHNA, CDR2 YSLEER. The length of the CDR3 is 11 residues. Here the CDR3 reads CASGAGNTIYF. The CDR3, as DNA: TGCGCCAGCGGCGCCGGAAACACCATATATTTT.

The gene calls are TRBV27 and TRBJ2-5; 9 bases match TRBD1. The germline CDR1 and CDR2 sequences are MNHEY and SMNVEV (reference sequence). V was clipped by 5 bases and J by 5 bases; unmatched bases: 3. This CDR3 comprises 13 residues. CDR3 residues: CASSTGGRETQYF. DNA for the CDR3: TGTGCCAGCAGTACAGGGGGCCGGGAGACCCAGTACTTC.

The rearrangement uses TRBV11-2 and TRBJ2-7, with D unresolved. This CDR3 contains 15 residues. The V end lost 2 bases, the J end lost 5 bases, and 16 bases lay between the germline ends. Germline V gene lookup returns CDR1 SGHAT and CDR2 FQNNGV. CDR3 coding DNA: TGTGCCAGCAGCTTATATTCCGGGTTTGAGAACGAGCAGTACTTC. It specifies CASSLYSGFENEQYF.

The chain uses TRBV4-2 and TRBJ2-5; 8 bases are a match to TRBD2. This CDR3 has 15 residues. Germline lookup yields CDR1 LGHNA and CDR2 YNFKEQ. V trimming: 1 base; J trimming: 2 bases; junction bases outside the gene matches: 3. Here the CDR3 reads CASSQAASGQETQYF. The CDR3 DNA reads as TGTGCCAGCAGCCAAGCGGCTAGCGGGCAAGAGACCCAGTACTTC.

V usage is TRBV4-3 and J usage is TRBJ2-3; 8 bases agree with TRBD2. The junction had 3 bases not matched to a gene; V was cut back by 0 bases and J by 1 base. The germline V gene encodes CDR1 LGHNA and CDR2 YSLEER. CDR3 length: 16 residues. CDR3 region: CASSQEVLAGTDTQYF. The CDR3 coding sequence is TGCGCCAGCAGCCAAGAAGTACTAGCGGGCACAGATACGCAGTATTTT.

The DNA of the CDR3 is TGTGCCAGCAGCTTACGGGGTGTCAGCTACCCAACTAATGAAAAACTGTTTTTT. It encodes CASSLRGVSYPTNEKLFF. The chain links TRBV7-2 to TRBJ1-4; D gene ambiguous. CDR3 length: 18 amino acids. The germline gives CDR1 SGHTA, CDR2 FQGNSA. V lost 2 bases and J 0 bases, leaving 16 bases between the germline ends.

V gene TRBV7-3 combines with J gene TRBJ2-6; D is uncertain. The CDR3 is made up of 16 amino acids. Trimming left V 2 bases short and J 1 base short, with 9 bases between. Germline-derived CDR1 and CDR2 are SGHTA and FQGTGA. The DNA for the CDR3 is TGTGCCAGCAGCTTAGGGCCGATGTCTGGGGCCAACGTCCTGACTTTC. Translation: CASSLGPMSGANVLTF.

The CDR3 is CASSVAFGLTYEQYF. CDR3 DNA: TGTGCCAGCAGCGTAGCTTTTGGCCTCACCTACGAGCAGTACTTC. The chain carries TRBV9 and TRBJ2-7; no clear D. Trimming took 0 bases from V and 2 from J, leaving 12 bases between them. The CDR3 sequence is 15 residues long. Germline CDR1 is SGDLS and CDR2 is YYNGEE.

The rearrangement joins TRBV19 to TRBJ1-5; D gene unclear. CDR1 and CDR2 (germline): LNHDA, SQIVND (reference sequence). V lost 6 bases and J 0 bases, leaving 18 bases between the germline ends. This CDR3 comprises 17 residues. The CDR3 DNA reads as TGTGCCAGTAGCCCCCTTGTGGGGAGTTATAGCAATCAGCCCCAGCATTTT. Protein sequence: CASSPLVGSYSNQPQHF.

This clone was detected a few times. The chain has TRBV7-2 and TRBJ1-1; maybe TRBD1 (6 bases). This CDR3 is 14 amino acids long. CDR1 is SGHTA and CDR2 is FQGNSA in the germline V gene. V shed 3 bases and J shed 4 bases, with 12 bases lying between them. CDR3 bases: TGTGCCAGCAGCTTCGTACAGGGCGGCACTGAAGCTTTCTTT. As protein: CASSFVQGGTEAFF.

This clone was seen once. The chain employs TRBV2 and TRBJ1-2, with a weak D call TRBD1 (6 bases). The V gene lost 11 bases and the J gene lost 0 bases, with 13 bases spanning the gap. CDR1 is SNHLY, CDR2 FYNNEI, per germline. The CDR3 consists of 13 residues. In DNA form, the CDR3 reads TGTGCCGGCCGGACAGAAGCTAACTATGGCTACACCTTC. The encoded protein is CAGRTEANYGYTF.

This chain links TRBV6-1 with TRBJ2-5; 8 bases map to TRBD1. Germline V gene lookup returns CDR1 MNHNS and CDR2 SASEGT. V gave up 6 bases and J gave up 5 bases; unmatched junction bases: 11. There are 15 residues in the CDR3. CDR3: CASRPAGGTRETQYF. The CDR3 region has the DNA TGTGCCAGCAGACCTGCAGGGGGCACCCGGGAGACCCAGTACTTC.

CDR3 region: CAWTSGSYEQYF. The DNA for the CDR3 is TGTGCCTGGACTAGCGGGAGTTACGAGCAGTACTTC. The V gene is TRBV30, the J gene TRBJ2-7; TRBD2 matches 10 bases. This CDR3 contains 12 residues. Germline CDR1 and CDR2: GTSNPN and SVGIG (reference sequence). After removal of 4 bases from V and 4 bases from J, the junction contained 1 base not matched to a gene.

This rearrangement joins TRBV9 to TRBJ2-1; 10 bases agree with TRBD2. This CDR3 has 16 residues. V lost 0 bases and J lost 3; bases outside the gene matches: 3. The germline gives CDR1 SGDLS, CDR2 YYNGEE. CDR3 sequence reads: CASSVAPSGGYNEQFF. The DNA of the CDR3 is TGTGCCAGCAGCGTAGCCCCTAGCGGGGGCTACAATGAGCAGTTCTTC.

The chain joins TRBV28 to TRBJ1-1; D possibly corresponds to TRBD1 (5 bases). CDR1 is MDHEN and CDR2 is SYDVKM in the germline V gene. V gave up 11 bases and J gave up 1 base, with 11 bases separating them. This CDR3 spans 12 amino acids. For the CDR3, the DNA is TGTGCCTCGCGGGGGGGGAACACTGAAGCTTTCTTT. Translation: CASRGGNTEAFF. The whole variable domain, remainder taken from reference TRBV28 and TRBJ1-1, is DVKVTQSSRYLVKRTGEKVFLECVQDMDHENMFWYRQDPGLGLRLIYFSYDVKMKEKGDIPEGYSVSREKKERFSLILESASTNQTSMYLCASRGGNTEAFFGQGTRLTVV.

The chain couples TRBV25-1 to TRBJ2-2; D call uncertain. V gave up 3 bases and J gave up 6 bases, with 8 bases separating them. The CDR3 contains 13 residues. Germline lookup yields CDR1 MGHDK and CDR2 SYGVNS. The CDR3, as DNA: TGTGCCAGCAGTGAGCGTGGGGCCGGGGAGCTGTTTTTT. Protein: CASSERGAGELFF. The variable domain in full, with the rest retrieved from reference TRBV25-1 and TRBJ2-2, is EADIYQTPRYLVIGTGKKITLECSQTMGHDKMYWYQQDPGMELHLIHYSYGVNSTEKGDLSSESTVSRIRTEHFPLTLESARPSHTSQYLCASSERGAGELFFGEGSRLTVL.

This clone occurred once. CDR3 sequence: CASSLGDGYSPLHF. CDR3 nucleotide sequence: TGCGCCAGCAGCTTGGGGGACGGATATTCACCCCTCCACTTT. J is TRBJ1-6 and V is TRBV5-1, with a tentative D call TRBD1 (5 bases). V dropped 0 bases and J dropped 8 bases, with 9 bases sitting between them. The CDR3 consists of 14 residues. The germline CDR1 and CDR2 sequences are SGHRS and YFSETQ.

V and J are TRBV23-1 and TRBJ2-7; the D is unclear. TRBV23-1 belongs to the ORF category, with a function that is uncertain. Trimming took 5 bases from V and 0 from J, leaving 14 bases between them. The CDR3 spans 15 residues. The DNA of the CDR3 is TGCGCCAGCAGTAAGCATGGTTGTCGCTCCTACGAGCAGTACTTC. Its protein product is CASSKHGCRSYEQYF.

The V call is TRBV7-9, the J call TRBJ2-3, with D perhaps given as TRBD1 or TRBD2 (5 bases each). This CDR3 contains 15 residues. Germline CDR1 reads SEHNR; CDR2 reads FQNEAQ (reference sequence). Trimming shortened V by 5 bases and J by 4 bases, and 16 bases separated the two germline ends. The CDR3 region is CASSLGDRAADTQYF. Here the CDR3 DNA reads TGTGCCAGCAGCCTGGGGGATCGGGCGGCAGATACGCAGTATTTT.

The chain employs TRBV5-1 and TRBJ1-6, with TRBD1 identical over 9 bases. There are 15 residues in the CDR3. With 4 bases clipped from V and 9 bases from J, the junction kept 8 bases outside the gene matches. Germline V CDR1 and CDR2: SGHRS, YFSETQ. The CDR3 is CASSSGDRVASPLHF. CDR3 bases: TGCGCCAGCAGCAGCGGGGACAGGGTGGCTTCACCCCTCCACTTT.

The chain combines TRBV10-3 with TRBJ1-1; D is unresolved. V was shortened by 6 bases and J by 1 base, with 6 bases between the two germline ends. From germline, CDR1 is ENHRY and CDR2 SYGVKD. This CDR3 has 12 residues. As DNA, the CDR3 is TGTGCCATCAGGGGAACGAACACTGAAGCTTTCTTT. It translates to CAIRGTNTEAFF.

The chain couples TRBV18 to TRBJ2-5, with unresolved D. Germline lookup yields CDR1 KGHSH and CDR2 LQKENI. V lost 8 bases to trimming and J lost 0 bases, with 10 bases between them. The CDR3 has 13 residues. The CDR3 DNA is TGTGCCAGCCGACCATCCAACCAAGAGACCCAGTACTTC. This codes for CASRPSNQETQYF.

This rearrangement joins TRBV4-3 to TRBJ1-3; D is perhaps TRBD1 (5 bases). CDR1 LGHNA and CDR2 YSLEER come from the germline V gene. The ends were cut back, 4 bases at V and 0 bases at J, with 10 bases in the middle. The CDR3 length is 15 residues. This CDR3 reads CASSPEGHSGNTIYF. The CDR3 coding sequence is TGCGCCAGCAGCCCGGAGGGGCACTCTGGAAACACCATATATTTT.

The chain has TRBV5-4 and TRBJ2-5; 8 bases are a match to TRBD2. V lost 4 bases, J lost 1 base, and 3 bases stayed unmatched. The CDR3 is 14 amino acids. In germline, CDR1 is SGHNT, CDR2 YYREEE (reference sequence). CDR3 residues: CASSQTSGQETQYF. Here the CDR3 DNA reads TGTGCCAGCAGCCAAACTAGCGGCCAAGAGACCCAGTACTTC. The full variable domain, completed using reference TRBV5-4 and TRBJ2-5, is ETGVTQSPTHLIKTRGQQVTLRCSSQSGHNTVSWYQQALGQGPQFIFQYYREEENGRGNFPPRFSGLQFPNYSSELNVNALELDDSALYLCASSQTSGQETQYFGPGTRLLVL.